The clone carrying this T cell receptor (beta chain) has a handful of counts. Its cognate antigen is unknown. Sequencing of cultured CD4+ T cell DNA used the Oncomine TCR Beta short-read assay. TCRdb re-called the PCR reads with MiXCR, one entry per CDR3 protein. The sample carries 13,000 to 15,000 distinct CDR3 sequences, 40% to 50% recorded once. The V and J ends lost 5 bases and 8 bases respectively, with 15 bases between them. CDR1 is MNHNS and CDR2 is SASEGT in the germline V gene. The CDR3 is made up of 13 amino acids. Treatment indicated: approximately nine-day PBMC culture with coronavirus spike peptide pools or control peptides (ViraFEST assay). The data derive from a study of vaccination and CD4 T cells after COVID-19.

The sequenced sample was cultured CD4+ T cells from blood, obtained after SARS-CoV-2 vaccination. The clonotype originates from a human donor with COVID-19. The chain has TRBV6-1 and TRBJ1-1; D possibly corresponds to TRBD1 (5 bases). CDR3 residues: CASSRNQGNEAFF. The CDR3 DNA follows: TGTGCCAGCAGTAGAAATCAGGGTAACGAAGCTTTCTTT.